This T cell receptor (beta chain) is drawn from a study of blood T cell repertoires in COVID-19. The overall study: There were acute and convalescent COVID-19 samples, and they came from the United States, Italy and Spain. PBMCs, B-cell-depleted T cells, or T cells were the source of the cDNA or gDNA that made up the material.

Data came from immunoSEQ multiplex PCR; TCRdb stores just in-frame clones and leaves some out. The data show about 42,000 clones, roughly nine tenths seen once. V lost 4 bases and J 4 bases, leaving 7 bases between the germline ends. This CDR3 is 12 amino acids long. This receptor was obtained from a man aged 25-45 years with active or convalescent COVID-19. The chain combines TRBV12-3 or TRBV12-4 with TRBJ1-2; no reliable D call. Sequenced: peripheral blood. The CDR3 here is CASSSSSYGYTF. CDR3 in DNA: TGTGCCAGCAGTTCGAGTTCCTATGGCTACACCTTC.